These 6 T cell receptor beta chains were all obtained from the same sample, sequenced in a study of blood T cell repertoires in COVID-19. Only in-frame clones appear in the TCRdb table, and some are missing; sequencing was by immunoSEQ multiplex PCR. The sample shows 250,000 or so clones, 70% to 90% of them seen only once. What was sequenced was PBMCs or T cells enriched from blood (not recorded which). The receptors originated from a woman between 50 and 59 years old who had been exposed to COVID-19.

CDR3 amino acids: CASSFVTGGPEAFF. The CDR3, as DNA: TGCGCCAGCAGCTTTGTGACCGGGGGGCCTGAAGCTTTCTTT. The chain couples TRBV5-1 to TRBJ1-1; D possibly corresponds to TRBD1 (6 bases). From germline, CDR1 is SGHRS and CDR2 YFSETQ. This CDR3 is built from 14 residues. Trimming removed 2 bases from V and 6 bases from J, with 14 bases in between.

The CDR3 is CASSFPRDGANVLTF. The CDR3 coding sequence is TGCGCCAGCAGCTTCCCCAGGGATGGGGCCAACGTCCTGACTTTC. The chain combines TRBV5-1 with TRBJ2-6; weak D call: TRBD1 (5 bases). Germline assignment: CDR1 SGHRS and CDR2 YFSETQ. The CDR3 spans 15 residues. V lost 2 bases, J lost 3 bases, and 9 bases lay in between.

This chain joins TRBV6-1 and TRBJ1-1; 11 positions match TRBD1. CDR3 length equals 15 residues. After removal of 3 bases from V and 4 bases from J, the junction contained 4 bases not matched to a gene. Germline lookup yields CDR1 MNHNS and CDR2 SASEGT. Written as DNA, the CDR3 is TGTGCCAGCAGTGACGGGACAGGGGGAGGCACTGAAGCTTTCTTT. Translation: CASSDGTGGGTEAFF.

As to this clone: This sample also contains other DNA sequences that code for the same CDR3. The V and J genes are TRBV2 and TRBJ1-2, with a tentative D call TRBD1 (6 bases). Germline V lookup: CDR1 SNHLY, CDR2 FYNNEI. V lost 6 bases and J 4 bases, leaving 12 bases between the germline ends. This CDR3 region has 13 residues. The DNA of the CDR3 is TGTGCCAGCAGGACAGGAGCGCTCTATGGCTACACCTTC. This codes for CASRTGALYGYTF.

The rearrangement uses TRBV15 and TRBJ2-7; D may be TRBD1 (6 bases). Germline values: CDR1 LNHNV, CDR2 YYDKDF (reference sequence). CDR3 size: 14 residues. V was trimmed by 0 bases and J by 0 bases, leaving 6 bases between them. Here the CDR3 DNA reads TGTGCCACCAGCAGAGAAGGGGGCTCCTACGAGCAGTACTTC. Its translation is CATSREGGSYEQYF.

V is TRBV13 and J is TRBJ1-1; maybe TRBD1 (5 bases). V was trimmed by 2 bases and J by 2 bases, leaving 15 bases between them. Per germline, CDR1 PRHDT and CDR2 FYEKMQ (reference sequence). This CDR3 spans 16 amino acids. CDR3 amino acids: CASSLRGDWANTEAFF. As DNA, the CDR3 is TGTGCCAGCAGCTTACGGGGGGATTGGGCAAACACTGAAGCTTTCTTT. Supplemented by reference TRBV13 and TRBJ1-1, the full variable domain reads AAGVIQSPRHLIKEKRETATLKCYPIPRHDTVYWYQQGPGQDPQFLISFYEKMQSDKGSIPDRFSAQQFSDYHSELNMSSLELGDSALYFCASSLRGDWANTEAFFGQGTRLTVV.